Below, 7 T cell receptor beta chains from the same sample are listed, as sequenced in a study of T cell responses to AZD1222 COVID-19 vaccine. Produced via immunoSEQ multiplex PCR; TCRdb's table is partial and in-frame only. The sample carries more than 110,000 clones, about 93% recorded once. The material sequenced was peripheral blood, taken on day 0 of AZD1222 vaccination. Receptors originate from an adult in good health.

The genes are TRBV19 and TRBJ2-3; D is tentatively TRBD1 or TRBD2 (5 bases each). CDR1 is LNHDA, CDR2 SQIVND, per germline (reference sequence). The CDR3 is 13 residues long. Trimming stripped 4 bases from V and 4 bases from J, with 9 bases between. CDR3 sequence reads: CASSTLGADTQYF. The CDR3 nucleotides are TGTGCCAGTAGTACACTAGGGGCAGATACGCAGTATTTT.

The chain has TRBV3-1 (or the pseudogene TRBV3-2) and TRBJ2-7; 9 bases fit TRBD2. With 4 bases clipped from V and 6 bases from J, the junction kept 7 bases outside the gene matches. Germline-derived CDR1 and CDR2 are LGHDT and YNNKEL (reference sequence). The CDR3 has 14 residues. Here the CDR3 DNA reads TGTGCCAGCAGCCGATTTAGCGGGAGTGGCGAGCAGTACTTC. It specifies CASSRFSGSGEQYF.

CDR3 DNA sequence: TGTGCCAGTAGCCGGGCACACCGGGACAGGGTTTACGAGCAGTACTTC. Translated, it gives CASSRAHRDRVYEQYF. This chain links TRBV19 with TRBJ2-7, with 9 bases aligning to TRBD1. There are 16 residues in the CDR3. From germline, CDR1 is LNHDA and CDR2 SQIVND (reference sequence). The ends lost 6 bases at V and 4 bases at J; junction bases unmatched: 13.

V is TRBV5-1 and J is TRBJ1-1; TRBD1 matches at 7 bases. This CDR3 is built from 14 residues. Per the germline V gene, CDR1 is SGHRS and CDR2 is YFSETQ. Trimming took 6 bases from V and 5 from J; bases not matched to a gene: 10. This chain's CDR3 is CASTRQGEETEAFF. Here the CDR3 DNA reads TGCGCCAGCACCAGACAGGGAGAGGAGACTGAAGCTTTCTTT.

The sample holds one count of this clone. The genes are TRBV9 and TRBJ2-4; D might be TRBD2 (5 bases). Germline V CDR1 and CDR2: SGDLS, YYNGEE. The CDR3 covers 14 residues. The V and J ends lost 1 base and 3 bases respectively, with 8 bases between them. The CDR3, as DNA: TGTGCCAGCAGCGTACCGGGGAGCAAAAACATTCAGTACTTC. Its protein product is CASSVPGSKNIQYF.

The chain combines TRBV5-4 with TRBJ1-4; 7 positions agree with TRBD1. The CDR3 is 14 residues long. Germline CDR1 reads SGHNT; CDR2 reads YYREEE (reference sequence). The J segment lost 7 bases and the V segment lost 1 base, leaving 4 bases of the junction unmatched. For the CDR3, the DNA is TGTGCCAGCAGCTTGACAGGGGTGGGTGAAAAACTGTTTTTT. Translation: CASSLTGVGEKLFF.

The chain links TRBV4-1 to TRBJ1-4; unclear D gene. The germline gives CDR1 MGHRA, CDR2 YSYEKL. The CDR3 spans 14 residues. V was trimmed by 4 bases and J by 5 bases, leaving 11 bases between them. The CDR3 nucleotides read TGCGCCAGCAGCCTACACCTTCTGAATGAAAAACTGTTTTTT. It yields the protein CASSLHLLNEKLFF.